This TCR beta chain emerged from a study of blood T cell repertoires in COVID-19. Trimming cost V 1 base and J 0 bases; bases outside gene matches: 10. The CDR3 extends over 19 amino acids. In germline, CDR1 is SGHVS, CDR2 FQNEAQ. Measured with immunoSEQ multiplex PCR; TCRdb has only the in-frame clones, and not every one. The table shows roughly 240,000 clones, with more than 75% occurring only once. Sequencing was performed on peripheral blood. The clonotype originates from a woman aged 55-70 years who had recovered from COVID-19. The J gene is TRBJ2-3, the V gene TRBV7-8; 10 nucleotides line up with TRBD2. As DNA, the CDR3 is TGTGCCAGCAGCTTAGATCTAGCGGGGGCCTCGTCTAGCACAGATACGCAGTATTTT. Protein: CASSLDLAGASSSTDTQYF.